This TCR beta chain stems from a study of cytomegalovirus exposure and HLA in healthy donors. This clone was observed a handful of times. PCR used 60 Vbeta primers and 13 Jbeta primers. Clones were read by immunoSEQ multiplex PCR, and TCRdb kept only the in-frame ones, dropping some. The repertoire holds some 180,000 clones, with just over 75% as singletons. The germline V gene has CDR1 SGHRS and CDR2 YFSETQ. V gave up 1 base and J gave up 5 bases, with 6 bases separating them. This CDR3 contains 13 residues. The chain joins TRBV5-1 to TRBJ1-4; D not certain. The sequence came from a man aged 30 to 45 in good health and CMV-seronegative. The sample consisted of PBMCs. The chain's CDR3 is CASSLSENEKLFF. The CDR3 bases are TGCGCCAGCAGCTTGTCAGAAAATGAAAAACTGTTTTTT.